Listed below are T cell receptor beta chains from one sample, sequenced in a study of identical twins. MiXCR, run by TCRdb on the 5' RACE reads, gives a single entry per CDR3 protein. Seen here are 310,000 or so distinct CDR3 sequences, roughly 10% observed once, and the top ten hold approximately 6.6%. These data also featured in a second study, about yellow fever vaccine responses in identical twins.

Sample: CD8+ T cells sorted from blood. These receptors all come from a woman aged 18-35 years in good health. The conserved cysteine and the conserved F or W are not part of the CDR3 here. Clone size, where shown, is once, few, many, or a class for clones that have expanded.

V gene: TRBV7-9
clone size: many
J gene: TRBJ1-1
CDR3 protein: ASSHESGGETEAF

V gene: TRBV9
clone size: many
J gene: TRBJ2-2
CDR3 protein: ASSVESGPGELF

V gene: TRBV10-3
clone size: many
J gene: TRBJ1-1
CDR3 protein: AISDSVGYTEAF

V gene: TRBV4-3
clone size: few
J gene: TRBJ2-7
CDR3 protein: ASSQDRPQGGNLPYEQY

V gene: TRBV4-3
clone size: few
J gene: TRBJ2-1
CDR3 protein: ASSQEAGFSSYNEQF

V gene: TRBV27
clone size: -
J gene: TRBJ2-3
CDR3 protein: ASSSPPDHTQY

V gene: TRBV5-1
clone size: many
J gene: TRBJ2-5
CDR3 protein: ASSLRRD

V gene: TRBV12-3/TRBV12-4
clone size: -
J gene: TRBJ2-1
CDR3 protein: ASSLISDEQF

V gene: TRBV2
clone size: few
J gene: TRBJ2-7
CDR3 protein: ASSEKTSGPYEQY

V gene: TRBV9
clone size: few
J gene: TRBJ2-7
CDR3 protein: ASSVTASGSEEQY

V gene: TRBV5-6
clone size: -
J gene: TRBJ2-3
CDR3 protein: ASSLGTEVDTQY

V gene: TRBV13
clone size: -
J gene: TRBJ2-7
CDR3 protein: ASRLQGGNNYEQY

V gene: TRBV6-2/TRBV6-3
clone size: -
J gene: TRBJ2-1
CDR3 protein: ASSPQGSNEQF

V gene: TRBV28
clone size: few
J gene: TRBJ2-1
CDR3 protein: ASSPPWSSSSYNEQF

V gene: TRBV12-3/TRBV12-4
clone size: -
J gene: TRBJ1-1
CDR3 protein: ASSFVTGARSEAF

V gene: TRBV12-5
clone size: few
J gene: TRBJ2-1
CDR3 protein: ASALQGGGSNEQF

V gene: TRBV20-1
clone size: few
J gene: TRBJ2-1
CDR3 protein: SATRAGYNEQF

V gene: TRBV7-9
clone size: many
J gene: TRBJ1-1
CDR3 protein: ASSGTEMNTEAF

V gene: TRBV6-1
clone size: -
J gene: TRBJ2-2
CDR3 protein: ASSELGELF

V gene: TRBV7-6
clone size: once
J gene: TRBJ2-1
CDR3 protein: ASSLVPAGGRNEQF

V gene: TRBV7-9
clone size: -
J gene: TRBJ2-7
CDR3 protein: ASSPRQDLAYEQY

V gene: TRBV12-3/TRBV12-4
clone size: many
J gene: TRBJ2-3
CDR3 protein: ASSLLMGGSTDTQY

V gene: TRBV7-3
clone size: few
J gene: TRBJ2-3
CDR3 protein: ASSPGGPGDTQY

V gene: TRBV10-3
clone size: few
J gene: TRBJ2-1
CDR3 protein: AISNPGLATNNEQF

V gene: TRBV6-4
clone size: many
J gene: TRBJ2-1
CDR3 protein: ASSEVAQGNNEQF

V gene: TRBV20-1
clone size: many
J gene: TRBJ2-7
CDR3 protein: SARGLAVYEQY

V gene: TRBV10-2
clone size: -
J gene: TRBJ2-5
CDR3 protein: ASRLAGLETQY

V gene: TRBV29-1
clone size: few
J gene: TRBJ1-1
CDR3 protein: SVGGLYTEAF

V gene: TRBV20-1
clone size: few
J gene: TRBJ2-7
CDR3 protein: SARDRDRGREQY

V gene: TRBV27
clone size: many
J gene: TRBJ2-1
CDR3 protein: ASSLGQGLDQF

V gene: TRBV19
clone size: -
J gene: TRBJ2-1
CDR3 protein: ASSIDSGTSGRPYNEQF

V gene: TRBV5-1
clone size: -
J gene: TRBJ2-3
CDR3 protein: ASSLAGSTSTDTQY

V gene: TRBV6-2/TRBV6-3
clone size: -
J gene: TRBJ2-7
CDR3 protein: ASDATGRDEQY

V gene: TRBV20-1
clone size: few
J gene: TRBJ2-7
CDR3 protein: SARETHKLYEQY

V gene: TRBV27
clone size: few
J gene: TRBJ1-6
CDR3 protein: ASSFSNSPLH

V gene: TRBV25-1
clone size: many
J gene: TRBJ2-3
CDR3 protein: ASSVSLSRRGPTDTQY

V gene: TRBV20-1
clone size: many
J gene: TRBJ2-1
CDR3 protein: SASNYRDEQF

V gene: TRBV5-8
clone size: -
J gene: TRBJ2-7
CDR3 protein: ASHGLIPYEQY

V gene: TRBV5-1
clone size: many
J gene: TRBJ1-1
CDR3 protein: ASSLANDRAKTF

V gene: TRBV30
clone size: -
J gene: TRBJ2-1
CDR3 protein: AWTPTGGEQF

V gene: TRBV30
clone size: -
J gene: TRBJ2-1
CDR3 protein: AWSPLVTGGYYNEQF

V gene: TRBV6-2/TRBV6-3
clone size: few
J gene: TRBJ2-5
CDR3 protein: ATQGQYQETQY